This T cell receptor (beta chain) comes out of a study of blood T cell repertoires in COVID-19. As for the study in general: COVID-19 samples collected from the United States, Italy and Spain covered acute and convalescent phases. PBMCs, B-cell-depleted T cells, or T cells provided the cDNA or gDNA that made up the material.

Cohorts were based on clinical histories the participants reported. Germline CDR1 is SGHVS and CDR2 is FQNEAQ. The CDR3 sequence is 15 residues long. As originally analysed: Amplification of reference gene primers was used by the study to estimate nucleated cell counts. Method: immunoSEQ multiplex PCR; TCRdb's copy keeps in-frame clones and lacks some. The V and J calls and clone size are taken from that table; D and trimming were inferred from the DNA. The sample has roughly 160,000 clones; over 75% are singletons. This TCR was sampled from a woman in her 40s with acute COVID-19. Sequenced sample: PBMCs or T cells enriched from blood (not recorded which). The V and J genes are TRBV7-8 and TRBJ2-1; tentative D call: TRBD2 (6 bases). This CDR3 is CVCRVASAEYNEQFF. The DNA for the CDR3 is TGTGTCTGCAGGGTGGCTAGCGCTGAATACAATGAGCAGTTCTTC.